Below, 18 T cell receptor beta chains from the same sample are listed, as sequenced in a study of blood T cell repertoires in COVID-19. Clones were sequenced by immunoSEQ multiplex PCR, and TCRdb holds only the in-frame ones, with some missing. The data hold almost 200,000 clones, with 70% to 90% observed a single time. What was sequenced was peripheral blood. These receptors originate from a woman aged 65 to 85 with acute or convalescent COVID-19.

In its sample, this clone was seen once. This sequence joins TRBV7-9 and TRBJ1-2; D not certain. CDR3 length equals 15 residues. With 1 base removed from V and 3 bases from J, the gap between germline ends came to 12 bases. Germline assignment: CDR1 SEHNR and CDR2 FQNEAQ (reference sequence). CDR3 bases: TGTGCCAGCAGCTTAGATGAGGTTTCCTACTATGGCTACACCTTC. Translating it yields CASSLDEVSYYGYTF.

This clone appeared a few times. As DNA, the CDR3 is TGTGCCAGTAGTATATGGGGCGGGGACAGGGGGCAATTTCAGCCCCAGCATTTT. Its protein is CASSIWGGDRGQFQPQHF. This chain joins TRBV19 and TRBJ1-5; TRBD1 aligns across 12 bases. The CDR3 totals 18 residues. The germline V gene has CDR1 LNHDA and CDR2 SQIVND (reference sequence). V trimming: 2 bases; J trimming: 6 bases; junction bases outside the gene matches: 11.

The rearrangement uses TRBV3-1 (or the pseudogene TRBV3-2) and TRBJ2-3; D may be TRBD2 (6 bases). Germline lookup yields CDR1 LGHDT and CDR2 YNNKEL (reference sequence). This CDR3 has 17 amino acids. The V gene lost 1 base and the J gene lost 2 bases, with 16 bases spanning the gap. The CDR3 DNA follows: TGTGCCAGCAGCCAAGTTCGACGCGGGGTGAACACAGATACGCAGTATTTT. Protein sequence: CASSQVRRGVNTDTQYF.

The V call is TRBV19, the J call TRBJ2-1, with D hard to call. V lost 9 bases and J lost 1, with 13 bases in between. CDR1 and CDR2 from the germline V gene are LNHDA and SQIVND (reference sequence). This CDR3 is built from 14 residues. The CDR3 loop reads CASIPPGSYNEQFF. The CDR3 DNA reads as TGTGCCAGCATTCCCCCGGGTTCCTACAATGAGCAGTTCTTC.

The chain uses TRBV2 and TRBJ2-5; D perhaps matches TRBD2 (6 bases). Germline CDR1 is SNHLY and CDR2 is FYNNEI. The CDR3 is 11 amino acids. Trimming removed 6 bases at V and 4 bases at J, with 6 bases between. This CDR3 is CASRGGETQYF. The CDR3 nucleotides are TGTGCCAGCAGGGGGGGAGAGACCCAGTACTTC.

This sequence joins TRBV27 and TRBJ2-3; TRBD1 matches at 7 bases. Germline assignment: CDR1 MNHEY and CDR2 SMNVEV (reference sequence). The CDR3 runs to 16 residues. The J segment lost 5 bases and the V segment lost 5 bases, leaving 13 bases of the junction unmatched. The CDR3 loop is CASSPLLDRRRDTQYF. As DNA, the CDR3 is TGTGCCAGCAGTCCTCTCTTGGACAGGAGGCGAGATACGCAGTATTTT.

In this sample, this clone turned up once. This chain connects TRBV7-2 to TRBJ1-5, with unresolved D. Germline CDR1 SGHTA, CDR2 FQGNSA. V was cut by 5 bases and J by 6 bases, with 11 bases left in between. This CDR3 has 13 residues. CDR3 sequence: CASSPDRGQPQHF. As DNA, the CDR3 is TGTGCCAGCAGCCCCGACCGGGGTCAGCCCCAGCATTTT.

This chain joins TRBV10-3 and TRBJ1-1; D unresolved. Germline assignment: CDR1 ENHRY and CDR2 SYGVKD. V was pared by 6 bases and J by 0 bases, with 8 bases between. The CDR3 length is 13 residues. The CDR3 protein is CAIRDFLNTEAFF. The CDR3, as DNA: TGTGCCATCAGGGACTTTTTGAACACTGAAGCTTTCTTT.

As DNA, the CDR3 is TGTGCCAGCAGCCAGTCAGGGTTGGGTGGGGCCCAGCATTTT. As protein: CASSQSGLGGAQHF. The chain couples TRBV14 to TRBJ1-5, with D perhaps matching TRBD1 (5 bases). This CDR3 is 14 amino acids long. V was shortened by 3 bases and J by 11 bases, with 17 bases between the two germline ends. Germline V CDR1 and CDR2: SGHDN, FVKESK.

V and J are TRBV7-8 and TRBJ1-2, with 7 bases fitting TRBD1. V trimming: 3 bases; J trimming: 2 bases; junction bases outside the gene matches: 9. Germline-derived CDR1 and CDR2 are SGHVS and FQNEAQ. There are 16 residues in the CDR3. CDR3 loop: CASSFHRGLPNYGYTF. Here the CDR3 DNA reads TGTGCCAGCAGCTTCCACAGGGGCCTTCCAAACTATGGCTACACCTTC.

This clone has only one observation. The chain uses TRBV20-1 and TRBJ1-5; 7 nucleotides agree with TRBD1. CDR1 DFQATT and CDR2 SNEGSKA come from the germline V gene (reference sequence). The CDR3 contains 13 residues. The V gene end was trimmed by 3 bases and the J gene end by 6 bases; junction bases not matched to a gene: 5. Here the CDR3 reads CSASKQGGQPQHF. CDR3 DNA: TGCAGTGCTAGTAAGCAGGGGGGTCAGCCCCAGCATTTT.

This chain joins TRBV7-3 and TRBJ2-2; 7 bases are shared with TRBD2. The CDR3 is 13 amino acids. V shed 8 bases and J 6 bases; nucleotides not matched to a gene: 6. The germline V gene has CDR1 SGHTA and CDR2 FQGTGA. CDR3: CASGAGPAGELFF. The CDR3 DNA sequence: TGTGCCAGCGGAGCGGGACCCGCCGGGGAGCTGTTTTTT. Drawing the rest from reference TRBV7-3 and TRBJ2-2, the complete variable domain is GAGVSQTPSNKVTEKGKYVELRCDPISGHTALYWYRQSLGQGPEFLIYFQGTGAADDSGLPNDRFFAVRPEGSVSTLKIQRTERGDSAVYLCASGAGPAGELFFGEGSRLTVL.

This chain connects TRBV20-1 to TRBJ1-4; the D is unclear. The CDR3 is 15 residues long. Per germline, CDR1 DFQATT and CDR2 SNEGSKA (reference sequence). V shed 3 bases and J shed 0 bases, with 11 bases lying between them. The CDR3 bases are TGCAGTGCTAGTCCGGGAGATGCAACTAATGAAAAACTGTTTTTT. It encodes CSASPGDATNEKLFF.

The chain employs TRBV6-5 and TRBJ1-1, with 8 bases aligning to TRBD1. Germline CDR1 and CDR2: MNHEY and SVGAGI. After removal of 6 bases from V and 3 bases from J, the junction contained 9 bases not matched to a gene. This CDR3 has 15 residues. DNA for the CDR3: TGTGCCAGCAGAAGGGCAGGGGGCCCACACACTGAAGCTTTCTTT. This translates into CASRRAGGPHTEAFF.

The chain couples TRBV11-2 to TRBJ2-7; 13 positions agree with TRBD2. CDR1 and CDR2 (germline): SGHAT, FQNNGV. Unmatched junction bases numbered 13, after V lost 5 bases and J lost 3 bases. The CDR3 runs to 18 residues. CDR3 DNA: TGTGCCAGCAGCCTGACTAGCGGGGGGCCCAACTCCGGCTACGAGCAGTACTTC. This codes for CASSLTSGGPNSGYEQYF. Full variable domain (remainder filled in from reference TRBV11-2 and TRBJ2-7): EAGVAQSPRYKIIEKRQSVAFWCNPISGHATLYWYQQILGQGPKLLIQFQNNGVVDDSQLPKDRFSAERLKGVDSTLKIQPAKLEDSAVYLCASSLTSGGPNSGYEQYFGPGTRLTVT.

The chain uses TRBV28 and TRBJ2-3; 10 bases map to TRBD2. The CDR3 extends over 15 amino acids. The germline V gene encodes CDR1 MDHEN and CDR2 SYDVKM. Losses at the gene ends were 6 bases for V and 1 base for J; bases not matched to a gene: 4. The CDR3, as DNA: TGTGCCAGCAGCTCCCTAGCGGGGGGCACAGATACGCAGTATTTT. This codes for CASSSLAGGTDTQYF.

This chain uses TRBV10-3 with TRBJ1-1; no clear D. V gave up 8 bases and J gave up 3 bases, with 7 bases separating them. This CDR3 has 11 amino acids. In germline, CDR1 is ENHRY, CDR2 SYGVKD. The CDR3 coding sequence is TGTGCCATCTCTCAGGACACTGAAGCTTTCTTT. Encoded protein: CAISQDTEAFF.

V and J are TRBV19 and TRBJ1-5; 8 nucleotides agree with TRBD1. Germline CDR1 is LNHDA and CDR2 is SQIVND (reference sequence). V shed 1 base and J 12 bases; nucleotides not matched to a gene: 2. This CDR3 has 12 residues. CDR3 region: CASSIGGTGQHF. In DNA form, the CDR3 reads TGTGCCAGTAGTATAGGGGGGACAGGCCAGCATTTT.